The next 13 T cell receptor beta chains were all read from a single sample in a study of OX40 agonist ivuxolimab in advanced cancers. Generated by immunoSEQ multiplex PCR, the TCRdb table keeps only in-frame clones and is missing some. The data show tens of thousands of clones, approximately 92% seen once. The sequencing here drew on CD4+ or CD8+ T cells sorted from blood, taken in a trial of the OX40 agonist ivuxolimab. These receptors all stem from an adult with an advanced solid tumor such as melanoma, head and neck, liver or kidney cancer.

The chain recombines TRBV5-1 with TRBJ2-1, with 8 bases that match TRBD1. V lost 4 bases to trimming and J lost 1 base; unmatched junction nucleotides: 4. The CDR3 sequence is 15 residues long. CDR1 and CDR2 from the germline V gene are SGHRS and YFSETQ. CDR3 sequence (DNA): TGCGCCAGCAGCGGGGGGACAGGTTCCTACAATGAGCAGTTCTTC. This translates into CASSGGTGSYNEQFF.

The chain couples TRBV27 to TRBJ2-1; D is uncertain. This CDR3 comprises 17 residues. V was cut by 3 bases and J by 1 base, with 16 bases left in between. Per the germline V gene, CDR1 is MNHEY and CDR2 is SMNVEV (reference sequence). The CDR3 protein is CASSFLALEGSYNEQFF. In DNA, the CDR3 is TGTGCCAGCAGTTTCCTCGCTCTAGAAGGATCCTACAATGAGCAGTTCTTC.

V usage is TRBV9 and J usage is TRBJ2-3, with D perhaps TRBD1 (5 bases). This CDR3 spans 16 amino acids. The V and J ends lost 0 bases and 0 bases respectively, with 11 bases between them. Germline V lookup: CDR1 SGDLS, CDR2 YYNGEE. In nucleotides, the CDR3 is TGTGCCAGCAGCGTAGGTTTTGACAGAAGCACAGATACGCAGTATTTT. This encodes CASSVGFDRSTDTQYF.

The V call is TRBV11-1, the J call TRBJ2-7; D not resolved. With 0 bases removed from V and 4 bases from J, the gap between germline ends came to 16 bases. The CDR3 is 16 residues long. Germline values: CDR1 SGHAT, CDR2 FQDESV (reference sequence). For the CDR3, the DNA is TGTGCCAGCAGCTTAGCGTTGCGAACAAGGATGTACGAGCAGTACTTC. Translation: CASSLALRTRMYEQYF.

This clone was seen a single time. The chain joins TRBV28 to TRBJ2-1; a weak D match, TRBD2 (6 bases). The CDR3 totals 15 residues. Germline V gene lookup returns CDR1 MDHEN and CDR2 SYDVKM. Trimming cost V 5 bases and J 6 bases, with 17 bases left between them. For the CDR3, the DNA is TGTGCCAGCAGTATCCCTGGAGCCGGGGGCAATGAGCAGTTCTTC. Translation gives CASSIPGAGGNEQFF. Looking up the rest from reference TRBV28 and TRBJ2-1 gives the full variable domain: DVKVTQSSRYLVKRTGEKVFLECVQDMDHENMFWYRQDPGLGLRLIYFSYDVKMKEKGDIPEGYSVSREKKERFSLILESASTNQTSMYLCASSIPGAGGNEQFFGPGTRLTVL.

V usage is TRBV5-1 and J usage is TRBJ1-1, with D uncertain. Deletions cut 2 bases from V and 5 bases from J, with 7 bases between. Germline loops: CDR1 SGHRS, CDR2 YFSETQ. CDR3 length: 12 amino acids. The CDR3 is CASSFGVTEAFF. The DNA for the CDR3 is TGCGCCAGCAGCTTCGGGGTAACTGAAGCTTTCTTT. Filled out from reference TRBV5-1 and TRBJ1-1, the complete variable domain reads KAGVTQTPRYLIKTRGQQVTLSCSPISGHRSVSWYQQTPGQGLQFLFEYFSETQRNKGNFPGRFSGRQFSNSRSEMNVSTLELGDSALYLCASSFGVTEAFFGQGTRLTVV.

V usage is TRBV28 and J usage is TRBJ1-5, with no clear D. Germline-derived CDR1 and CDR2 are MDHEN and SYDVKM. V lost 6 bases and J 2 bases, leaving 5 bases between the germline ends. CDR3 length equals 12 residues. CDR3 region: CASSRGNQPQHF. The CDR3, as DNA: TGTGCCAGCAGCCGGGGCAATCAGCCCCAGCATTTT.

This clone was observed a single time. The V and J genes are TRBV5-1 and TRBJ2-6, with unresolved D. The CDR3 runs 16 residues. Germline V lookup: CDR1 SGHRS, CDR2 YFSETQ. V was clipped by 0 bases and J by 0 bases, with 7 bases between them. The CDR3 sequence is CASSLDVNSGANVLTF. As DNA, the CDR3 is TGCGCCAGCAGCTTGGACGTGAACTCTGGGGCCAACGTCCTGACTTTC.

The chain recombines TRBV18 with TRBJ1-3; maybe TRBD1 (6 bases). Per the germline V gene, CDR1 is KGHSH and CDR2 is LQKENI. Trimming took off 2 bases at V and 2 bases at J, with 16 bases between the two ends. The CDR3 sequence is 17 residues long. The CDR3 region has the DNA TGTGCCAGCTCACCAACCTTGGTGGGGGCGGCTGGAAACACCATATATTTT. It codes for CASSPTLVGAAGNTIYF.

The V gene is TRBV19, the J gene TRBJ1-5, with D uncertain. With 1 base removed from V and 7 bases from J, the gap between germline ends came to 17 bases. Germline V gene sequence: CDR1 LNHDA, CDR2 SQIVND (reference sequence). The CDR3 is 16 residues long. The CDR3 region has the DNA TGTGCCAGTAGTATAGGTGGTTGGGCTGCAGGACAGCCCCAGCATTTT. Amino acid sequence: CASSIGGWAAGQPQHF.

V usage is TRBV19 and J usage is TRBJ1-1, with D tentatively TRBD1 (5 bases). This CDR3 has 13 residues. V lost 7 bases, J lost 5 bases, and 14 bases lay in between. Germline-derived CDR1 and CDR2 are LNHDA and SQIVND (reference sequence). CDR3 coding DNA: TGTGCCAGTAAGGGACCCCTGTGGACTGAAGCTTTCTTT. Amino acids: CASKGPLWTEAFF. Variable domain in full (rest from reference TRBV19 and TRBJ1-1): DGGITQSPKYLFRKEGQNVTLSCEQNLNHDAMYWYRQDPGQGLRLIYYSQIVNDFQKGDIAEGYSVSREKKESFPLTVTSAQKNPTAFYLCASKGPLWTEAFFGQGTRLTVV.

The chain couples TRBV28 to TRBJ2-7, with 8 bases identical to TRBD2. CDR1 and CDR2 (germline): MDHEN, SYDVKM. This CDR3 has 14 residues. V trimming: 2 bases; J trimming: 3 bases; junction bases outside the gene matches: 3. CDR3: CASSLRAGGYEQYV. Here the CDR3 DNA reads TGTGCCAGCAGTTTAAGGGCGGGGGGCTACGAGCAGTACGTC.

The CDR3 loop reads CASRKGTGGYNSPLHF. CDR3 DNA sequence: TGTGCCAGCAGGAAAGGGACGGGGGGCTATAATTCACCCCTCCACTTT. The chain recombines TRBV5-6 with TRBJ1-6; possible D gene TRBD1, 5 bases. Germline V CDR1 and CDR2: SGHDT, YYEEEE. The CDR3 totals 16 residues. Trimming left V 5 bases short and J 3 bases short, with 15 bases between. The full variable domain, completed using reference TRBV5-6 and TRBJ1-6, is DAGVTQSPTHLIKTRGQQVTLRCSPKSGHDTVSWYQQALGQGPQFIFQYYEEEERQRGNFPDRFSGHQFPNYSSELNVNALLLGDSALYLCASRKGTGGYNSPLHFGNGTRLTVT.